Sequencing of this T cell receptor beta chain was carried out in a study of Graves' ophthalmopathy and Graves' hyperthyroidism. The sequenced template was RNA, covering the TCR beta CDR3 region. Amplification began with first-round RT-PCR using HTBI primers, then second-round multiplex PCR was performed. Each CDR3 protein gets one entry after TCRdb re-called the multiplex PCR reads with MiXCR. The repertoire holds just over 400,000 distinct CDR3 sequences, with around a fifth as singletons. There are many counts of this clonotype. Stable hyperthyroidism meant no progression to ophthalmopathy within 18 months of follow-up. As the starting material, around 10 ml of fresh peripheral blood yielded the PBMCs. V lost 0 bases and J lost 4, with 12 bases in between. In germline, CDR1 is LNHNV, CDR2 YYDKDF (reference sequence). CDR3 size: 15 residues.

The gene calls are TRBV15 and TRBJ2-5; D may be TRBD1 or TRBD2 (6 bases each). The receptor comes from a woman between 18 and 29 years old with stable Graves' hyperthyroidism. Sequenced: peripheral blood. For the CDR3, the DNA is TGTGCCACCAGCAGAGATCCGAGGGGGGTAGAGACCCAGTACTTC. This sequence encodes CATSRDPRGVETQYF.